This TCR beta chain was captured by sequencing in a study of blood T cell repertoires in COVID-19. On the study more broadly: Italy, Spain and the United States were the sources of the convalescent and acute COVID-19 samples. The analysed material was cDNA or gDNA that came from T cells, B-cell-depleted T cells, or PBMCs.

In the source study's methods: Estimation of nucleated cell counts was performed using reference gene primer amplification. Assay used: immunoSEQ multiplex PCR; TCRdb lists only in-frame clones, some missing. V, J and clone size reflect that table, while D and trimming were determined from the DNA. The sample has fewer than 200,000 clones, about 87% seen once. The CDR3 consists of 17 residues. Germline V gene data show CDR1 as LGHNA and CDR2 as YSLEER. V lost 2 bases to trimming and J lost 9 bases; unmatched junction nucleotides: 13. Sequencing input: peripheral blood. This chain links TRBV4-3 with TRBJ2-1; 10 positions agree with TRBD2. This receptor was obtained from a man aged 40-55 years with active or convalescent COVID-19. This CDR3 reads CASSQSLASGGLGEQFF. In DNA form, the CDR3 reads TGCGCCAGCAGCCAAAGCCTTGCTAGCGGGGGCTTAGGTGAGCAGTTCTTC.